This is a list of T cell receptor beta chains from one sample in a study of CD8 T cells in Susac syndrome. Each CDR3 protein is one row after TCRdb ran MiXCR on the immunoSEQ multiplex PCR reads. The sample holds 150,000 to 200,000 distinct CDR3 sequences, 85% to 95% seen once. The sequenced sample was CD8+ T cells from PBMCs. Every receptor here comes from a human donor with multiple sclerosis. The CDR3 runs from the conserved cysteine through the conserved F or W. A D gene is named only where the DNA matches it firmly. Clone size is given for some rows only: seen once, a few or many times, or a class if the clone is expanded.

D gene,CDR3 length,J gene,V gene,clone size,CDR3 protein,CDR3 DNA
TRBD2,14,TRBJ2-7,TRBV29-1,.,CSASGLVGSYEQYF,TGCAGCGCGTCGGGACTAGTAGGATCCTACGAGCAGTACTTC
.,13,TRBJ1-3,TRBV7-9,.,CASSLDSGNTIYF,TGTGCCAGCAGCTTGGACTCTGGAAACACCATATATTTT
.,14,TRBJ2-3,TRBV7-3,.,CASSLNGGIDTQYF,TGTGCCAGCAGCTTAAATGGAGGAATAGATACGCAGTATTTT
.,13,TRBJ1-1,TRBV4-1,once,CASSQPDSTEAFF,TGCGCCAGCAGCCAACCCGACAGCACTGAAGCTTTCTTT
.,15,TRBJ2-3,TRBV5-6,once,CASSLILTLTDTQYF,TGTGCCAGCAGCTTGATATTGACCCTTACAGATACGCAGTATTTT
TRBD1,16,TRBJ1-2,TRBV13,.,CASSPETGGGLYGYTF,TGTGCCAGCAGCCCAGAGACAGGGGGAGGCCTCTATGGCTACACCTTC
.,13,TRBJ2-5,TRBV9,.,CASSVAGQETQYF,TGTGCCAGCAGCGTAGCGGGGCAAGAGACCCAGTACTTC
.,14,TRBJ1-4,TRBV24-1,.,CATSVVATNEKLFF,TGTGCCACCAGTGTGGTTGCAACTAATGAAAAACTGTTTTTT
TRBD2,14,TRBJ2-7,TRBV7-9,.,CASSPGLAINEQYF,TGTGCCAGCAGCCCGGGACTAGCGATCAACGAGCAGTACTTC
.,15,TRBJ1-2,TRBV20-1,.,CSARDPQGRSYGYTF,TGCAGTGCTAGAGATCCGCAGGGGCGCAGCTATGGCTACACCTTC
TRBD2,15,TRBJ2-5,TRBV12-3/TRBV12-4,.,CASSLLAGVEETQYF,TGTGCCAGCAGTTTACTAGCGGGGGTGGAGGAGACCCAGTACTTC
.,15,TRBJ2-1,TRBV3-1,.,CASSQDTTTYNEQFF,TGTGCCAGCAGTCAAGACACAACAACCTACAATGAGCAGTTCTTC
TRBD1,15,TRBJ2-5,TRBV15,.,CATSRWDRGGETQYF,TGTGCCACCAGCAGGTGGGACAGGGGAGGTGAGACCCAGTACTTC
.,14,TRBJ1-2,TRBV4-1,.,CASSQPSGTYGYTF,TGCGCCAGCAGCCAACCCTCAGGGACCTATGGCTACACCTTC
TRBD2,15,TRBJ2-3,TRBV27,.,CASSFRRGTGDTQYF,TGTGCCAGCAGTTTTCGGCGGGGGACGGGGGATACGCAGTATTTT
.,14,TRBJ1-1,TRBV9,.,CASTPLSINTEAFF,TGTGCCAGCACTCCGCTAAGTATCAACACTGAAGCTTTCTTT
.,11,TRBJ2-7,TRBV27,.,CASSFMGEQYF,TGTGCCAGCAGTTTCATGGGTGAGCAGTACTTC
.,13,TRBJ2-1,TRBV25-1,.,CASSRGVVNEQFF,TGTGCCAGCAGCCGCGGAGTAGTCAATGAGCAGTTCTTC
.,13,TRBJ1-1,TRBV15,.,CATSRESQGPAFF,TGTGCCACCAGCAGAGAATCTCAGGGCCCAGCTTTCTTT
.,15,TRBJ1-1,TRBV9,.,CASSDGGPMNTEAFF,TGTGCCAGCAGCGACGGGGGGCCCATGAACACTGAAGCTTTCTTT
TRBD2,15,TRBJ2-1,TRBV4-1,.,CASSQLPGLVFVRFF,TGCGCCAGCAGCCAGCTCCCGGGACTAGTTTTCGTTCGGTTCTTC
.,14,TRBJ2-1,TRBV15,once,CATSVAVLYNEQFF,TGTGCCACCAGCGTGGCCGTACTCTACAATGAGCAGTTCTTC
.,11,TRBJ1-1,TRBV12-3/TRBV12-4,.,CASSLNTGAFF,TGTGCCAGCAGCCTCAATACAGGAGCTTTCTTT
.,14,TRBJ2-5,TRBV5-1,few,CASSLASPQETQYF,TGCGCCAGCAGCTTGGCTTCCCCCCAAGAGACCCAGTACTTC
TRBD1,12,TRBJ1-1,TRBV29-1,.,CSAPQGGSEAFF,TGCAGCGCCCCTCAGGGGGGTTCCGAAGCTTTCTTT
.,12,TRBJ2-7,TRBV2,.,CASSRTLYEQYF,TGTGCCAGCAGTAGGACGTTATACGAGCAGTACTTC